These 10 T cell receptor beta chains came from one sample sequenced in a study of blood T cell repertoires in COVID-19. The method was immunoSEQ multiplex PCR; TCRdb's version includes in-frame clones alone and lacks a portion of them. The sample shows 100,000 to 150,000 clones, approximately 91% of them seen only once. The sequenced material came from peripheral blood. Receptors originate from a woman aged 80 or over with acute or convalescent COVID-19.

CDR3 sequence: CASSHTGSFEAFF. For the CDR3, the DNA is TGTGCCAGCAGTCACACAGGTTCCTTTGAAGCTTTCTTT. The V gene is TRBV7-2, the J gene TRBJ1-1, with a possible D match to TRBD1 (5 bases). Germline V gene lookup returns CDR1 SGHTA and CDR2 FQGNSA. The CDR3 consists of 13 residues. Trimming shortened V by 6 bases and J by 7 bases, and 15 bases separated the two germline ends.

CDR3 sequence (DNA): TGTGCCAGCAGCCAAGAACCGACAGGCGGTAATTCACCCCTCCACTTT. Amino acids: CASSQEPTGGNSPLHF. This chain joins TRBV3-1 (or the pseudogene TRBV3-2) and TRBJ1-6; D possibly corresponds to TRBD1 (6 bases). The V gene lost 0 bases and the J gene lost 6 bases, with 12 bases spanning the gap. Germline V gene data show CDR1 as LGHDT and CDR2 as YNNKEL (reference sequence). The CDR3 runs 16 residues.

The chain couples TRBV5-6 to TRBJ1-6, with D possibly matching TRBD1 (5 bases). V was trimmed by 2 bases and J by 1 base, leaving 7 bases between them. This CDR3 is built from 15 residues. Germline CDR1 is SGHDT and CDR2 is YYEEEE. The CDR3 sequence: CASSFRASYNSPLHF. DNA of the CDR3: TGTGCCAGCAGCTTCAGGGCGTCCTATAATTCACCCCTCCACTTT.

Note on this clone: Other nucleotide sequences from this sample produce the same CDR3. The gene calls are TRBV7-2 and TRBJ1-1; the D is unclear. V gave up 2 bases and J gave up 1 base, with 5 bases separating them. Germline CDR1 reads SGHTA; CDR2 reads FQGNSA. The length of the CDR3 is 13 residues. CDR3 protein: CASSLSWNTEAFF. CDR3 coding DNA: TGTGCCAGCAGCTTAAGCTGGAACACTGAAGCTTTCTTT.

V is TRBV28 and J is TRBJ1-2, with D maybe TRBD1 (6 bases). With 7 bases removed from V and 2 bases from J, the gap between germline ends came to 14 bases. The CDR3 covers 14 residues. Per the germline V gene, CDR1 is MDHEN and CDR2 is SYDVKM. CDR3 bases: TGTGCCAGCACGATCCAACAGGGAAACTATGGCTACACCTTC. Residues: CASTIQQGNYGYTF.

The V and J genes are TRBV5-5 and TRBJ1-2; 7 bases are a match to TRBD1. The germline CDR1 and CDR2 sequences are SGHKS and YYEKEE (reference sequence). The J segment lost 8 bases and the V segment lost 2 bases, leaving 9 bases of the junction unmatched. The CDR3 has 14 residues. CDR3 in DNA: TGTGCCAGCAGCTTTGACAGGGCAAGAGGGGGCTACACCTTC. This sequence encodes CASSFDRARGGYTF.

This clone was recorded once. The chain links TRBV5-1 to TRBJ2-3; TRBD2 aligns across 8 bases. The germline gives CDR1 SGHRS, CDR2 YFSETQ. With 7 bases clipped from V and 0 bases from J, the junction kept 4 bases outside the gene matches. The CDR3 is 14 residues long. The CDR3 loop is CASQAGESTDTQYF. The CDR3 DNA is TGCGCCAGCCAAGCGGGGGAGAGCACAGATACGCAGTATTTT.

This rearrangement joins TRBV9 to TRBJ2-5; 7 bases align to TRBD2. The CDR3 has 13 residues. Trimming removed 3 bases from V and 5 bases from J; junction bases left unmatched: 4. Germline CDR1 reads SGDLS; CDR2 reads YYNGEE. The DNA of the CDR3 is TGTGCCAGCAGCGCCCGACTAGCCGAGACCCAGTACTTC. This gives the protein CASSARLAETQYF.

V usage is TRBV29-1 and J usage is TRBJ2-7; TRBD1 agrees at 7 bases. J was trimmed by 1 base and V by 5 bases; bases with no gene match: 8. CDR1 is SQVTM and CDR2 is ANQGSEA in the germline V gene. The CDR3 is 14 residues long. CDR3 residues: CSVSTGKGSYEQYF. The CDR3 DNA reads as TGCAGCGTTTCGACAGGGAAAGGGTCCTACGAGCAGTACTTC.

The gene calls are TRBV24-1 and TRBJ1-1; the D gene is possibly TRBD1 (6 bases). The CDR3 runs 14 residues. CDR1 is KGHDR, CDR2 SFDVKD, per germline. Trimming stripped 4 bases from V and 3 bases from J, with 11 bases between. The CDR3 spells CATSDTGWDTEAFF. The CDR3 DNA reads TGTGCCACCAGTGACACAGGGTGGGACACTGAAGCTTTCTTT.